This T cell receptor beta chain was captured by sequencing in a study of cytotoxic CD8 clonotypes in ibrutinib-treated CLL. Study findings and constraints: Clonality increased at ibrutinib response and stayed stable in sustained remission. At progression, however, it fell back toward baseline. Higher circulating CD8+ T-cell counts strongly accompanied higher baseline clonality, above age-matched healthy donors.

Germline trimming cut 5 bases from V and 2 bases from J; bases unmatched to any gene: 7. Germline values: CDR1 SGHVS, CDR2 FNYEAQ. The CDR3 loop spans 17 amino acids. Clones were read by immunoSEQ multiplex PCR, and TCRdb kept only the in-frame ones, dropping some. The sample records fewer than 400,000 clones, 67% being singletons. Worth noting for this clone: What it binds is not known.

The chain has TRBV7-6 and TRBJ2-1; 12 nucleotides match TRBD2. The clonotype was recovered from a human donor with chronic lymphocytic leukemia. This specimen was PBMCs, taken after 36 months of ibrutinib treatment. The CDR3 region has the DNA TGTGCCAGCAGCAAGACTAGCGGGGGATGGGCCTACAATGAGCAGTTCTTC. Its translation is CASSKTSGGWAYNEQFF.